These 31 T cell receptor beta chains were all obtained from the same sample, sequenced in a study of CD8+CD57+ T cells in acquired aplastic anemia. Those patients picked for sequencing had displayed CD8+CD57+ cell expansion on flow cytometry. Genomic DNA, the template, was used for profiling of the TCR beta VDJ and CDR3. Each CDR3 protein gets one entry after TCRdb re-called the reads with MiXCR. In the table there are around 160,000 distinct CDR3 sequences, 47% of which are singletons. The sample comprised sorted CD4+, CD8+, or CD8+CD57+ T cells (not recorded which) from PBMCs. These receptors were taken from a human donor with aplastic anemia.

The CDR3 reads CASSLAYSPLHF. CDR3 coding DNA: TGTGCCAGCAGCTTAGCATATTCACCCCTCCACTTT. The rearrangement links TRBV5-6 to TRBJ1-6; D ambiguous. Germline V CDR1 and CDR2: SGHDT, YYEEEE. Trimming took 2 bases from V and 8 from J, leaving 5 bases between them. CDR3 length: 12 residues.

In its sample, this clonotype was seen many times. The J gene is TRBJ2-1, the V gene TRBV7-9; the D gene is possibly TRBD1 (6 bases). V dropped 2 bases and J dropped 8 bases, with 10 bases sitting between them. This CDR3 spans 13 amino acids. Per germline, CDR1 SEHNR and CDR2 FQNEAQ (reference sequence). The chain's CDR3 is CASSLSGGDEQFF. The DNA of the CDR3 is TGTGCCAGCAGCTTAAGTGGGGGCGATGAGCAGTTCTTC.

In this sample, this clonotype turned up many times. This chain's CDR3 is CASSQDPQGGFQETQYF. CDR3 nucleotides: TGCGCCAGCAGCCAAGATCCCCAGGGGGGATTCCAAGAGACCCAGTACTTC. This chain connects TRBV4-1 to TRBJ2-5; TRBD1 might be the D (7 bases). The CDR3 extends over 17 amino acids. Trimming removed 0 bases from V and 1 base from J, with 15 bases in between. Germline V gives CDR1 MGHRA, CDR2 YSYEKL.

On this clonotype itself: This may arise from a read error, as a much more abundant clone is one base away. The J gene is TRBJ2-2, the V gene TRBV5-1, with 9 bases aligning to TRBD1. Germline CDR1 and CDR2: SGHRS and YFSETQ. V dropped 4 bases and J dropped 0; count of bases not matched to a gene: 1. This CDR3 has 15 amino acids. The CDR3 DNA sequence: TGCGCCAGCAGCCGGACAGGGGCGAACACCGGGGAGCTGTTTTTT. It is translated as CASSRTGANTGELFF.

The chain combines TRBV15 with TRBJ2-1; 12 bases fit TRBD2. The V and J ends lost 6 bases and 4 bases, in that order; junction bases with no gene match: 4. Germline loops: CDR1 LNHNV, CDR2 YYDKDF (reference sequence). The CDR3 has 15 residues. This CDR3 reads CATRELAGGYNEQFF. CDR3 bases: TGTGCCACCAGGGAGCTAGCGGGAGGGTACAATGAGCAGTTCTTC.

The chain joins TRBV7-6 to TRBJ2-2; D not certain. This CDR3 has 12 amino acids. Between the trimmed V and J ends, which lost 3 bases and 6 bases, there was a span of 5 bases. Germline assignment: CDR1 SGHVS and CDR2 FNYEAQ. CDR3: CASSFGPGELFF. CDR3 DNA sequence: TGTGCCAGCAGCTTCGGCCCCGGGGAGCTGTTTTTT.

This clonotype has at least ten counts. The J gene is TRBJ1-2, the V gene TRBV5-1; D uncertain. The CDR3 spans 14 residues. Germline CDR1 is SGHRS and CDR2 is YFSETQ. The V end lost 0 bases, the J end lost 3 bases, and 9 bases lay between the germline ends. The CDR3 reads CASSLAGEDYGYTF. The DNA of the CDR3 is TGCGCCAGCAGCTTGGCCGGGGAGGACTATGGCTACACCTTC.

V and J are TRBV29-1 and TRBJ2-7; either TRBD1 or TRBD2 may fit D (5 bases each). CDR1 SQVTM and CDR2 ANQGSEA come from the germline V gene. V dropped 1 base and J dropped 3 bases, with 10 bases sitting between them. CDR3 length equals 13 residues. The CDR3 protein is CSVEGDDLYEQYF. The CDR3 DNA reads as TGCAGCGTTGAAGGGGACGATCTCTACGAGCAGTACTTC.

A word on this clonotype: This may stem from a read error, because a much larger clone lies one nucleotide away. V and J are TRBV6-2 or TRBV6-3 and TRBJ1-5; the match to TRBD1 covers 8 bases. In germline, CDR1 is MNHEY, CDR2 SVGEGT. V was pared by 4 bases and J by 9 bases, with 11 bases of the junction left unmatched. The CDR3 has 15 residues. The CDR3, as DNA: TGTGCCAGCAGTTCCGGACAGGGTAAGGATCGGCCCCAGCATTTT. Translating it yields CASSSGQGKDRPQHF.

This clonotype was picked up many times. The CDR3 spells CSATGQGARGYTF. Here the CDR3 DNA reads TGCAGTGCTACGGGACAGGGGGCGCGAGGCTACACCTTC. The chain links TRBV20-1 to TRBJ1-2; 12 bases align to TRBD1. The CDR3 is made up of 13 amino acids. Trimming took 4 bases from V and 8 from J; bases not matched to a gene: 5. The germline CDR1 and CDR2 sequences are DFQATT and SNEGSKA (reference sequence).

With regard to this clonotype: It may be a read error: a sequence one base away is much more abundant. The chain employs TRBV5-4 and TRBJ2-7; possible D gene TRBD2, 5 bases. V lost 3 bases, J lost 0 bases, and 16 bases lay in between. The CDR3 covers 16 residues. The germline gives CDR1 SGHNT, CDR2 YYREEE (reference sequence). CDR3 amino acids: CASSSVAGFSSYEQYF. In DNA, the CDR3 is TGTGCCAGCAGCTCGGTGGCGGGCTTTAGCTCCTACGAGCAGTACTTC.

V is TRBV19 and J is TRBJ1-5; TRBD1 might be the D (5 bases). V shed 9 bases and J shed 7 bases, with 16 bases lying between them. CDR1 and CDR2 (germline): LNHDA, SQIVND (reference sequence). This CDR3 is built from 13 residues. CDR3 residues: CASSWEPGQPQHF. The CDR3 region has the DNA TGTGCCAGCTCATGGGAGCCAGGGCAGCCCCAGCATTTT.

The chain links TRBV29-1 to TRBJ2-1, with 8 bases identical to TRBD2. CDR1 is SQVTM and CDR2 is ANQGSEA in the germline V gene. The length of the CDR3 is 15 residues. Germline trimming cut 4 bases from V and 6 bases from J; bases unmatched to any gene: 11. CDR3 protein: CSVVSGSGSFNEQFF. The CDR3 DNA reads as TGCAGCGTTGTTTCCGGCAGCGGGAGCTTCAATGAGCAGTTCTTC.

This clonotype has a handful of counts. The chain couples TRBV20-1 to TRBJ2-3; 8 bases are shared with TRBD2. The V gene's germline CDR1 is DFQATT and CDR2 SNEGSKA (reference sequence). This CDR3 comprises 16 residues. V trimming: 0 bases; J trimming: 0 bases; junction bases outside the gene matches: 5. The CDR3 protein is CSARDSTSVSTDTQYF. As DNA, the CDR3 is TGCAGTGCTAGAGATTCGACTAGCGTGAGCACAGATACGCAGTATTTT.

The rearrangement joins TRBV24-1 to TRBJ1-4; TRBD1 aligns across 7 bases. Germline assignment: CDR1 KGHDR and CDR2 SFDVKD. V gave up 9 bases and J gave up 8 bases; unmatched junction bases: 8. The CDR3 has 13 amino acids. The chain's CDR3 is CATWTGRREKLFF. In nucleotides, the CDR3 is TGTGCCACCTGGACAGGTCGGAGAGAAAAACTGTTTTTT.

CDR3 sequence (DNA): TGTGCCACCAGTGATTTCAGCCGGGATACGCAGTATTTT. The encoded protein is CATSDFSRDTQYF. The V gene is TRBV24-1, the J gene TRBJ2-3; D is ambiguous. The CDR3 covers 13 residues. CDR1 is KGHDR, CDR2 SFDVKD, per germline. Trimming shortened V by 1 base and J by 6 bases, and 7 bases separated the two germline ends.

V is TRBV2 and J is TRBJ2-1; possibly TRBD1 or TRBD2 for D (6 bases each). The CDR3 runs to 14 residues. V lost 1 base and J 6 bases, leaving 10 bases between the germline ends. Per germline, CDR1 SNHLY and CDR2 FYNNEI. CDR3 amino acids: CASSEVGGPNEQFF. CDR3 nucleotide sequence: TGTGCCAGCAGTGAAGTCGGGGGCCCCAATGAGCAGTTCTTC.

There are many counts of this clonotype. The chain has TRBV7-9 and TRBJ1-1, with D unclear. There are 14 residues in the CDR3. CDR1 and CDR2 from the germline V gene are SEHNR and FQNEAQ (reference sequence). The ends were cut back, 5 bases at V and 0 bases at J, with 10 bases in the middle. CDR3 amino acids: CASSLEGLNTEAFF. CDR3 sequence (DNA): TGTGCCAGCAGCCTGGAGGGATTGAACACTGAAGCTTTCTTT. Combining the CDR3 with reference TRBV7-9 and TRBJ1-1 gives the whole variable domain DTGVSQNPRHKITKRGQNVTFRCDPISEHNRLYWYRQTLGQGPEFLTYFQNEAQLEKSRLLSDRFSAERPKGSFSTLEIQRTEQGDSAMYLCASSLEGLNTEAFFGQGTRLTVV.

This clonotype appeared many times. The J gene is TRBJ1-3, the V gene TRBV19; 7 positions match TRBD1. Germline-derived CDR1 and CDR2 are LNHDA and SQIVND (reference sequence). The trim removed 4 bases at V and 0 bases at J, leaving 9 bases unmatched. The CDR3 extends over 17 amino acids. The CDR3 reads CASSTRDRAISGNTIYF. The CDR3 DNA reads as TGTGCCAGTAGTACTCGGGACAGAGCAATCTCTGGAAACACCATATATTTT. The full variable domain, in which reference TRBV19 and TRBJ1-3 provide the parts outside the CDR3, is DGGITQSPKYLFRKEGQNVTLSCEQNLNHDAMYWYRQDPGQGLRLIYYSQIVNDFQKGDIAEGYSVSREKKESFPLTVTSAQKNPTAFYLCASSTRDRAISGNTIYFGEGSWLTVV.

In regard to this clonotype: This likely comes from a read error, as the CDR3 has no conserved phenylalanine or tryptophan at its end. J is TRBJ2-3 and V is TRBV6-1; D could derive from TRBD1 or TRBD2 (7 bases each). This CDR3 contains 15 residues. V lost 6 bases to trimming and J lost 4 bases, with 17 bases between them. Per germline, CDR1 MNHNS and CDR2 SASEGT. The CDR3 protein is CASSQSRGRADTQYS. The DNA of the CDR3 is TGTGCCAGCAGCCAGAGCAGGGGGAGGGCAGATACGCAGTATTCT.

V gene TRBV15 combines with J gene TRBJ1-2, with D perhaps TRBD1 (5 bases). The germline CDR1 and CDR2 sequences are LNHNV and YYDKDF (reference sequence). The CDR3 spans 17 residues. The V and J ends lost 5 bases and 5 bases respectively, with 24 bases between them. The CDR3 bases are TGTGCCACCAGCGAGCGGGATGTCGACACCGGGGGGTATGGCTACACCTTC. Translated: CATSERDVDTGGYGYTF.

The J gene is TRBJ2-7, the V gene TRBV24-1; D unclear. V was clipped by 3 bases and J by 3 bases, with 14 bases between them. The CDR3 is 15 residues long. Germline V gene sequence: CDR1 KGHDR, CDR2 SFDVKD. CDR3 sequence reads: CATSDALVSVYEQYF. In DNA form, the CDR3 reads TGTGCCACCAGTGATGCCCTCGTCAGTGTCTACGAGCAGTACTTC.

In its sample, this clonotype was seen once. V usage is TRBV29-1 and J usage is TRBJ2-2, with 8 bases fitting TRBD2. CDR1 and CDR2 (germline): SQVTM, ANQGSEA. Unmatched junction bases numbered 8, after V lost 6 bases and J lost 5 bases. The CDR3 spans 14 residues. The CDR3 DNA follows: TGCAGCGTGCCGGGGGCTAGCGGGACCGGGGAGCTGTTTTTT. Protein product: CSVPGASGTGELFF.

The chain employs TRBV9 and TRBJ1-2; D is unresolved. The V gene's germline CDR1 is SGDLS and CDR2 YYNGEE. The CDR3 totals 11 residues. V was clipped by 3 bases and J by 8 bases, with 8 bases between them. This CDR3 reads CASSDPAGYTF. The CDR3 DNA reads as TGTGCCAGCAGCGACCCCGCGGGCTACACCTTC.

The genes are TRBV7-9 and TRBJ2-7, with D perhaps being TRBD1 or TRBD2 (5 bases each). V was trimmed by 3 bases and J by 7 bases, leaving 10 bases between them. The CDR3 length is 12 residues. CDR1 is SEHNR and CDR2 is FQNEAQ in the germline V gene (reference sequence). The CDR3 bases are TGTGCCAGCAGCTTGGGGACGGGAGAGCAGTACTTC. Its protein is CASSLGTGEQYF. Supplemented by reference TRBV7-9 and TRBJ2-7, the full variable domain reads DTGVSQNPRHKITKRGQNVTFRCDPISEHNRLYWYRQTLGQGPEFLTYFQNEAQLEKSRLLSDRFSAERPKGSFSTLEIQRTEQGDSAMYLCASSLGTGEQYFGPGTRLTVT.

The sample holds many counts of this clonotype. The chain carries TRBV7-2 and TRBJ1-2; weak D call: TRBD1 (6 bases). The germline V and J ends were trimmed by 3 bases and 6 bases, with 17 bases remaining between them. This CDR3 has 15 amino acids. Germline V gene lookup returns CDR1 SGHTA and CDR2 FQGNSA. The DNA for the CDR3 is TGTGCCAGCAGCTTCACGAAGTCCAGGGGCAATGGCTACACCTTC. Its translation is CASSFTKSRGNGYTF.

V usage is TRBV10-3 and J usage is TRBJ2-5; D ambiguous. The CDR3 runs 13 residues. Trimming took off 2 bases at V and 5 bases at J, with 9 bases between the two ends. The germline V gene encodes CDR1 ENHRY and CDR2 SYGVKD. The CDR3 coding sequence is TGTGCCATCAGTGAGACCGCTTGGGAGACCCAGTACTTC. It specifies CAISETAWETQYF.

This clonotype was seen more than once but under ten times. The V gene is TRBV10-3, the J gene TRBJ2-6; D perhaps matches TRBD1 (5 bases). V was shortened by 4 bases and J by 1 base, with 8 bases between the two germline ends. The CDR3 is made up of 15 amino acids. Germline CDR1 ENHRY, CDR2 SYGVKD. CDR3 in DNA: TGTGCCATCAGTGGACAGCTATCTGGGGCCAACGTCCTGACTTTC. Its protein is CAISGQLSGANVLTF.

The chain has TRBV19 and TRBJ1-4, with D perhaps TRBD1 (6 bases). Trimming left V 6 bases short and J 8 bases short, with 16 bases between. Per germline, CDR1 LNHDA and CDR2 SQIVND (reference sequence). The CDR3 loop spans 14 amino acids. The CDR3 reads CASRRKQGGEKLFF. CDR3 coding DNA: TGTGCCAGTAGACGTAAACAGGGCGGCGAAAAACTGTTTTTT.

V gene TRBV7-2 combines with J gene TRBJ2-2; TRBD1 matches at 11 bases. CDR3 length equals 15 residues. Unmatched junction bases numbered 8, after V lost 5 bases and J lost 9 bases. Germline V gene lookup returns CDR1 SGHTA and CDR2 FQGNSA. CDR3 region: CASSAGTGGNRELFF. In DNA form, the CDR3 reads TGTGCCAGCAGCGCCGGGACAGGGGGGAACCGGGAGCTGTTTTTT.

This clonotype was observed at least ten times. The V gene is TRBV7-9, the J gene TRBJ2-1; D possibly uses TRBD1 or TRBD2 (5 bases each). V gave up 8 bases and J gave up 3 bases, with 20 bases separating them. The CDR3 is 16 residues long. Germline V gene data show CDR1 as SEHNR and CDR2 as FQNEAQ (reference sequence). DNA for the CDR3: TGTGCCAGCCGAGGGGAAGGTGTCGGGGACTACAATGAGCAGTTCTTC. This translates into CASRGEGVGDYNEQFF.